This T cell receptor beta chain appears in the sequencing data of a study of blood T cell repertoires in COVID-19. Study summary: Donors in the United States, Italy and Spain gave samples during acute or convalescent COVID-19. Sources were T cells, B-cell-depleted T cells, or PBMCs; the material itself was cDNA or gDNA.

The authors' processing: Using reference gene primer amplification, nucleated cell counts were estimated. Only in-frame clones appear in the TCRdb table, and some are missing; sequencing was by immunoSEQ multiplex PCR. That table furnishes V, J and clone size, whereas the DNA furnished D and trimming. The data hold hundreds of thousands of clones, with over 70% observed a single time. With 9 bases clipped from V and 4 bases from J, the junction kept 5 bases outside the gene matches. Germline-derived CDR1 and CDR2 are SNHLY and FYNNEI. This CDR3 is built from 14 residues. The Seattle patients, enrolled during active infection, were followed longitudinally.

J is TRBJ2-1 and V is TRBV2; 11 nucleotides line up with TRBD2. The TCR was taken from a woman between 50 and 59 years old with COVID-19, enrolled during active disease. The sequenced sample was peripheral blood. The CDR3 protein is CARGTSGGYNEQFF. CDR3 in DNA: TGTGCCAGGGGGACTAGCGGAGGGTACAATGAGCAGTTCTTC.